What follows are 3 T cell receptor beta chains derived from one specimen sequenced in a study of cytomegalovirus exposure and HLA in healthy donors. The assay was immunoSEQ multiplex PCR, and TCRdb's table has in-frame clones only and misses some. The sample shows some 220,000 clones, around nine tenths of them seen only once. Material for sequencing was PBMCs. The receptor set was obtained from a young woman in good health and CMV-seronegative.

The chain carries TRBV4-1 and TRBJ1-2; 8 bases map to TRBD1. The length of the CDR3 is 16 residues. Per germline, CDR1 MGHRA and CDR2 YSYEKL. Germline trimming cut 0 bases from V and 7 bases from J; bases unmatched to any gene: 10. The CDR3 DNA reads TGCGCCAGCAGCCAAGATAAGGAGGGCCAGGGGGCTGGCTACACCTTC. Translation: CASSQDKEGQGAGYTF.

The chain has TRBV19 and TRBJ1-2, with TRBD1 matching 7 bases. V lost 6 bases to trimming and J lost 4 bases; unmatched junction nucleotides: 11. This CDR3 region has 15 residues. Germline values: CDR1 LNHDA, CDR2 SQIVND (reference sequence). The CDR3 reads CASRLGTASSYGYTF. The CDR3 nucleotides are TGTGCCAGTAGACTCGGGACAGCCAGCAGCTATGGCTACACCTTC.

This sequence joins TRBV29-1 and TRBJ1-4, with 8 bases identical to TRBD1. V shed 5 bases and J 7 bases; nucleotides not matched to a gene: 9. The CDR3 is 14 amino acids. Per the germline V gene, CDR1 is SQVTM and CDR2 is ANQGSEA. The CDR3 DNA reads as TGCAGCGTTCTTCGACAGGGGTCGGGTGAAAAACTGTTTTTT. Its translation is CSVLRQGSGEKLFF.